The present entry profiles one TCR beta chain with its context. Its antigen is undetermined. These data belong to a study of early T cells in non-severe SARS-CoV-2 infection. Study-level background: Unpaired chains resulted from sequencing bulk RNA of unsorted whole blood. Study conclusions and caveats: A preference for anti-spike CD8 responses marked VDJdb matching, which missed private and CD4 specificities.

V lost 5 bases to trimming and J lost 2 bases, with 23 bases between them. The germline gives CDR1 SGHTA, CDR2 FQGNSA. The CDR3 covers 18 residues. Separate cDNA molecules each had unique molecular identifiers attached to them. TCRdb re-called the 5' RACE reads through MiXCR, storing one row per CDR3 protein. The sample consists of 60,000 or so distinct CDR3 sequences, about 13% of them appearing once. The chain links TRBV7-2 to TRBJ2-3; possible D gene TRBD1, 5 bases. The TCR sequence derives from an adult who was a healthcare worker with PCR-confirmed SARS-CoV-2 infection or an uninfected control (not recorded which). Source material: whole blood. The CDR3 region has the DNA TGTGCCAGCAGCAAAACGGCCCTCTTAGCAGGGCACACAGATACGCAGTATTTT. Residues: CASSKTALLAGHTDTQYF.